These 27 T cell receptor beta chains came from one sample sequenced in a study of blood T cells in healthy people across ages. Using a J-beta primer mix together with a sample-barcoded 5' primer, a second PCR was run for roughly 6 to 11 cycles. A single record per CDR3 protein comes from TCRdb applying MiXCR to the 5' RACE reads. The table lists 600,000 to 800,000 distinct CDR3 sequences, under 25% of them singletons, with roughly 3.7% in the top ten. Sequencing used blood. These receptors originate from a man between 65 and 80 years old in good health.

This clonotype was found once. V and J are TRBV5-4 and TRBJ2-7, with TRBD2 matching over 7 bases. With V trimmed by 5 bases and J by 5 bases, 7 bases remained unmatched. The CDR3 covers 13 residues. Germline V lookup: CDR1 SGHNT, CDR2 YYREEE (reference sequence). DNA of the CDR3: TGTGCCAGCAGGCCTCGGGACTACAACGAGCAGTACTTC. Amino acid sequence: CASRPRDYNEQYF. Together with reference TRBV5-4 and TRBJ2-7, the CDR3 gives the full variable domain: ETGVTQSPTHLIKTRGQQVTLRCSSQSGHNTVSWYQQALGQGPQFIFQYYREEENGRGNFPPRFSGLQFPNYSSELNVNALELDDSALYLCASRPRDYNEQYFGPGTRLTVT.

The gene calls are TRBV7-2 and TRBJ2-7; D is perhaps TRBD1 or TRBD2 (5 bases each). Trimming removed 5 bases at V and 1 base at J, with 18 bases between. The CDR3 has 16 amino acids. Germline loops: CDR1 SGHTA, CDR2 FQGNSA. The CDR3 loop is CASSPHPWDPSYEQYF. The CDR3 DNA reads as TGTGCCAGCAGCCCCCACCCCTGGGACCCATCCTACGAGCAGTACTTC.

Only a few counts were recorded for this clonotype. The chain employs TRBV4-1 and TRBJ2-7; 11 bases match TRBD2. The CDR3 runs 16 residues. J gave up 7 bases and V 3 bases, and 11 bases lay outside the gene matches. Germline loops: CDR1 MGHRA, CDR2 YSYEKL. The CDR3 sequence is CASSQETSGTFGEQYF. The DNA of the CDR3 is TGCGCCAGCAGCCAGGAGACTAGCGGGACGTTCGGGGAGCAGTACTTC.

The gene calls are TRBV21-1 and TRBJ2-4. TRBV21-1 is a recognized pseudogene. The CDR3 runs to 10 residues. The CDR3 protein is CASSLLNKYF. The CDR3 nucleotides read TGTGCCAGCAGCCTCCTTAATAAGTACTTC.

The genes are TRBV20-1 and TRBJ2-3; possibly TRBD2 for D (5 bases). The CDR3 has 13 residues. Germline lookup yields CDR1 DFQATT and CDR2 SNEGSKA (reference sequence). V was cut by 2 bases and J by 6 bases, with 12 bases left in between. Here the CDR3 reads CSARLARSDTQYF. The CDR3 nucleotides are TGCAGTGCTAGACTAGCCCGAAGCGATACGCAGTATTTT.

The chain recombines TRBV7-9 with TRBJ1-1; 7 bases align to TRBD1. Germline lookup yields CDR1 SEHNR and CDR2 FQNEAQ (reference sequence). The CDR3 contains 10 residues. V lost 4 bases, J lost 10 bases, and 0 bases stayed unmatched. CDR3 sequence (DNA): TGTGCCAGCAGCTACAGGGGAGCTTTCTTT. This gives the protein CASSYRGAFF. Combining the CDR3 with reference TRBV7-9 and TRBJ1-1 gives the whole variable domain DTGVSQNPRHKITKRGQNVTFRCDPISEHNRLYWYRQTLGQGPEFLTYFQNEAQLEKSRLLSDRFSAERPKGSFSTLEIQRTEQGDSAMYLCASSYRGAFFGQGTRLTVV.

V gene TRBV5-1 combines with J gene TRBJ2-5, with D possibly being TRBD1 or TRBD2 (5 bases each). Trimming pared 7 bases from V and 1 base from J, leaving 14 bases between. The CDR3 extends over 14 amino acids. CDR1 and CDR2 from the germline V gene are SGHRS and YFSETQ. The CDR3 coding sequence is TGCGCCAGCTCTACCGGGACGCTCCAAGAGACCCAGTACTTC. It specifies CASSTGTLQETQYF.

This chain uses TRBV6-2 or TRBV6-3 with TRBJ1-4, with a weak D call TRBD1 (5 bases). Deletions cut 6 bases from V and 8 bases from J, with 13 bases between. CDR1 is MNHEY, CDR2 SVGEGT, per germline. The CDR3 covers 13 residues. The CDR3 reads CASSSGTKEKLFF. DNA of the CDR3: TGTGCCAGCAGCTCCGGGACCAAGGAAAAACTGTTTTTT.

This clonotype came up many times. This rearrangement joins TRBV6-5 to TRBJ1-1; 9 positions agree with TRBD1. V lost 6 bases to trimming and J lost 0 bases; unmatched junction nucleotides: 8. The CDR3 spans 16 residues. CDR1 and CDR2 from the germline V gene are MNHEY and SVGAGI. CDR3 coding DNA: TGTGCCAGCAGCCCAAACAGGGGGCGGGTGAACACTGAAGCTTTCTTT. As protein: CASSPNRGRVNTEAFF.

This clonotype was seen a few times. The chain links TRBV28 to TRBJ2-3, with TRBD2 matching over 8 bases. Trimming cost V 5 bases and J 2 bases; bases outside gene matches: 9. This CDR3 comprises 16 residues. The germline gives CDR1 MDHEN, CDR2 SYDVKM. The CDR3, as DNA: TGTGCCAGCAGTAGCAGTGGGACTAGGCTCACAGATACGCAGTATTTT. Translated, it gives CASSSSGTRLTDTQYF. Filled out from reference TRBV28 and TRBJ2-3, the complete variable domain reads DVKVTQSSRYLVKRTGEKVFLECVQDMDHENMFWYRQDPGLGLRLIYFSYDVKMKEKGDIPEGYSVSREKKERFSLILESASTNQTSMYLCASSSSGTRLTDTQYFGPGTRLTVL.

The gene calls are TRBV10-3 and TRBJ2-5; the D call may be TRBD1 or TRBD2 (5 bases each). The CDR3 length is 13 residues. Trimming cost V 6 bases and J 2 bases, with 10 bases left between them. Per germline, CDR1 ENHRY and CDR2 SYGVKD. The CDR3 DNA sequence: TGTGCCATCAGCCGGGACGATCAAGAGACCCAGTACTTC. It translates to CAISRDDQETQYF.

This clonotype was seen many times. The CDR3 loop reads CSARVTSGTSNTQYF. In nucleotides, the CDR3 is TGCAGTGCTAGAGTTACTAGCGGGACCTCCAATACGCAGTATTTT. The chain couples TRBV20-1 to TRBJ2-3; 10 nucleotides match TRBD2. The germline gives CDR1 DFQATT, CDR2 SNEGSKA (reference sequence). J was trimmed by 7 bases and V by 1 base; bases with no gene match: 8. CDR3 length equals 15 residues.

This clonotype appeared a single time. The V and J genes are TRBV27 and TRBJ2-7, with 10 bases identical to TRBD2. Germline values: CDR1 MNHEY, CDR2 SMNVEV (reference sequence). There are 14 residues in the CDR3. V lost 7 bases and J lost 5; bases outside the gene matches: 8. For the CDR3, the DNA is TGTGCCAGCAAAACTAGCGGGAACGTTAACGAGCAGTACTTC. This translates into CASKTSGNVNEQYF.

This clonotype occurred a few times. J is TRBJ2-5 and V is TRBV10-3, with TRBD2 matching over 10 bases. Germline V gene data show CDR1 as ENHRY and CDR2 as SYGVKD. This CDR3 contains 18 residues. V shed 10 bases, J shed 2 bases, and the junction held 19 bases outside the gene matches. The CDR3 nucleotides read TGTGCCACCACCGACGTGGATGGTCTAGCGGGAGTTCAAGAGACCCAGTACTTC. Translated, it gives CATTDVDGLAGVQETQYF.

This clonotype was detected a few times. The J gene is TRBJ1-2, the V gene TRBV7-2; 8 bases align to TRBD1. CDR1 is SGHTA, CDR2 FQGNSA, per germline. V trimming: 1 base; J trimming: 4 bases; junction bases outside the gene matches: 5. The length of the CDR3 is 15 residues. The CDR3 region is CASSLVQGAIYGYTF. DNA for the CDR3: TGTGCCAGCAGCTTAGTCCAGGGGGCAATCTATGGCTACACCTTC.

The rearrangement joins TRBV20-1 to TRBJ2-7; D possibly corresponds to TRBD2 (6 bases). Germline V gene data show CDR1 as DFQATT and CDR2 as SNEGSKA (reference sequence). V dropped 8 bases and J dropped 0 bases, with 17 bases sitting between them. The length of the CDR3 is 14 residues. The CDR3: CSLQPLANSYEQYF. In DNA, the CDR3 is TGCAGTCTCCAGCCGCTAGCGAACTCCTACGAGCAGTACTTC.

The table lists this clonotype with a few counts. DNA of the CDR3: TGTGCCACACGGGACAGCAATCAGCCCCAGCATTTT. It yields the protein CATRDSNQPQHF. The chain recombines TRBV10-3 with TRBJ1-5; D might be TRBD1 (5 bases). This CDR3 has 12 amino acids. Trimming took 10 bases from V and 1 from J, leaving 8 bases between them. Per germline, CDR1 ENHRY and CDR2 SYGVKD.

J is TRBJ2-1 and V is TRBV4-3; 10 bases are a match to TRBD2. This CDR3 comprises 17 residues. Germline lookup yields CDR1 LGHNA and CDR2 YSLEER. Trimming at V came to 1 base and at J to 7 bases, leaving 10 bases not matched to a gene. CDR3 protein: CASSQVTTSGTPNEQFF. The CDR3, as DNA: TGCGCCAGCAGCCAAGTGACCACTAGCGGGACGCCTAATGAGCAGTTCTTC.

V usage is TRBV28 and J usage is TRBJ2-7; 9 nucleotides agree with TRBD1. Germline assignment: CDR1 MDHEN and CDR2 SYDVKM. The CDR3 spans 16 residues. The ends lost 6 bases at V and 4 bases at J; junction bases unmatched: 13. This chain's CDR3 is CASRPSPGQGQYEQYF. For the CDR3, the DNA is TGTGCCAGCAGGCCATCACCGGGACAGGGTCAATACGAGCAGTACTTC.

The sample holds a few counts of this clonotype. CDR3: CSAFPSQALGQYF. The CDR3 DNA reads as TGCAGTGCCTTTCCCTCACAGGCCCTGGGGCAGTACTTC. The chain links TRBV20-1 to TRBJ2-4; D is possibly TRBD1 (5 bases). This CDR3 spans 13 amino acids. V gave up 6 bases and J gave up 13 bases, with 22 bases separating them. CDR1 and CDR2 (germline): DFQATT, SNEGSKA (reference sequence).

The chain joins TRBV28 to TRBJ2-1; the match to TRBD2 covers 9 bases. CDR1 and CDR2 (germline): MDHEN, SYDVKM. The junction had 4 bases not matched to a gene; V was cut back by 2 bases and J by 8 bases. The CDR3 length is 14 residues. For the CDR3, the DNA is TGTGCCAGCAGTTTACTAGCGGGAAGCTATGAGCAGTTCTTC. Translated, it gives CASSLLAGSYEQFF.

The table lists this clonotype with a few counts. V and J are TRBV29-1 and TRBJ2-5; 15 bases map to TRBD2. Per germline, CDR1 SQVTM and CDR2 ANQGSEA. The CDR3 length is 16 residues. Trimming took 3 bases from V and 0 from J; bases not matched to a gene: 2. CDR3 in DNA: TGCAGCGTTGAGGGGACTAGCGGGAGGTACCAAGAGACCCAGTACTTC. Protein product: CSVEGTSGRYQETQYF.

The J gene is TRBJ2-7, the V gene TRBV6-5; D unclear. V was pared by 5 bases and J by 0 bases, with 8 bases between. CDR1 is MNHEY and CDR2 is SVGAGI in the germline V gene. CDR3 length equals 13 residues. CDR3 loop: CASSRPSSYEQYF. CDR3 nucleotides: TGTGCCAGCAGTCGTCCTAGCTCCTACGAGCAGTACTTC.

V gene TRBV4-1 combines with J gene TRBJ1-1; D unresolved. CDR1 MGHRA and CDR2 YSYEKL come from the germline V gene. V shed 0 bases and J shed 2 bases, with 7 bases lying between them. This CDR3 has 14 residues. CDR3 coding DNA: TGCGCCAGCAGCCAAGATCAGCGCAACACTGAAGCTTTCTTT. Translation gives CASSQDQRNTEAFF.

The table lists this clonotype with a few counts. The J gene is TRBJ1-1, the V gene TRBV21-1; the table assigns TRBD1, which was not confirmed against the DNA. TRBV21-1 has pseudogene status. The CDR3 spans 12 residues. The CDR3, as DNA: TGTGCCAGCAGAAGCTGGGGCCCTGAAGCTTTCTTT. This encodes CASRSWGPEAFF.

The table lists this clonotype with many counts. The J gene is TRBJ1-4, the V gene TRBV5-1; D call uncertain. V dropped 2 bases and J dropped 5 bases, with 10 bases sitting between them. This CDR3 has 14 amino acids. Germline V lookup: CDR1 SGHRS, CDR2 YFSETQ. CDR3 DNA: TGCGCCAGCAGCTTAGACGGAAGAAATGAAAAACTGTTTTTT. It yields the protein CASSLDGRNEKLFF.

The chain has TRBV6-2 or TRBV6-3 and TRBJ2-7, with TRBD2 identical over 9 bases. CDR3 length: 15 amino acids. Germline V gene sequence: CDR1 MNHEY, CDR2 SVGEGT. Trimming removed 6 bases from V and 5 bases from J; junction bases left unmatched: 11. The CDR3 loop reads CASSQDGGRVHEQYF. The CDR3 region has the DNA TGTGCCAGCAGCCAGGATGGCGGGAGGGTCCACGAGCAGTACTTC.